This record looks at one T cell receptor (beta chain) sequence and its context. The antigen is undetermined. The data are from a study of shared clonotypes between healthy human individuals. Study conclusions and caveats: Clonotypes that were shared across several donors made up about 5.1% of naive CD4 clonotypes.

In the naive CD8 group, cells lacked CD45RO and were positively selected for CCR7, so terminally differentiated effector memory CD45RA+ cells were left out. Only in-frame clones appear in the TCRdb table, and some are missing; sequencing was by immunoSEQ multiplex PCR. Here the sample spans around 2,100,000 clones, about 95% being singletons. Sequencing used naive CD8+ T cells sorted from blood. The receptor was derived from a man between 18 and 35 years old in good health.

The CDR3 DNA reads TGTGCCAGCAGCTCCCGGGCCAATCAAACCGAATCCCCCTACGAGCAGTACTTC. It specifies CASSSRANQTESPYEQYF. V usage is TRBV7-9 and J usage is TRBJ2-7; D gene ambiguous. Deletions cut 4 bases from V and 2 bases from J, with 24 bases between. Germline V gene sequence: CDR1 SEHNR, CDR2 FQNEAQ (reference sequence). The CDR3 consists of 18 residues.